These 26 T cell receptor beta chains originate from one sample sequenced in a study of blood T cells in healthy people across ages. A J-beta primer mix and a sample-barcoded 5' primer were used in a second PCR of about 7 to 12 cycles. TCRdb reprocessed the 5' RACE reads via MiXCR and lists one record per CDR3 protein. Of about a million distinct CDR3 sequences listed, around two fifths are singletons. The sequenced sample was blood. Receptor source: a man aged 18 to 30 in good health.

As regards this clonotype: One junction end does not reproduce the germline sequence, and a read error may be involved. The chain employs TRBV7-9 and TRBJ1-1; D is ambiguous. This CDR3 is 13 amino acids long. Germline CDR1 reads SEHNR; CDR2 reads FQNEAQ (reference sequence). The CDR3 coding sequence is TGTGCTAGCAGTTTTACAGTGAGCACTGAAGCTTTCTTT. Protein sequence: CASSFTVSTEAFF. Looking up the rest from reference TRBV7-9 and TRBJ1-1 gives the full variable domain: DTGVSQNPRHKITKRGQNVTFRCDPISEHNRLYWYRQTLGQGPEFLTYFQNEAQLEKSRLLSDRFSAERPKGSFSTLEIQRTEQGDSAMYLCASSFTVSTEAFFGQGTRLTVV.

Only a few counts were recorded for this clonotype. This chain links TRBV5-1 with TRBJ1-2; the D gene is possibly TRBD1 (5 bases). The CDR3 is 14 amino acids. The V end lost 4 bases, the J end lost 6 bases, and 16 bases lay between the germline ends. Germline CDR1 and CDR2: SGHRS and YFSETQ. CDR3 in amino acids: CASSPAGTGHGYTF. CDR3 nucleotides: TGCGCCAGCAGCCCGGCCGGGACCGGACATGGCTACACCTTC.

This clonotype was seen at least ten times. This chain links TRBV12-3 or TRBV12-4 with TRBJ1-5; 9 bases are a match to TRBD1. The CDR3 covers 14 residues. V lost 4 bases and J lost 2; bases outside the gene matches: 0. The CDR3 DNA reads as TGTGCCAGCAGTTGGACAGGGGGCAATCAGCCCCAGCATTTT. This sequence encodes CASSWTGGNQPQHF.

This clonotype has just a few counts. The chain uses TRBV7-9 and TRBJ1-4, with D perhaps matching TRBD1 (5 bases). This CDR3 contains 15 residues. Trimming pared 2 bases from V and 4 bases from J, leaving 11 bases between. CDR1 is SEHNR, CDR2 FQNEAQ, per germline (reference sequence). In DNA form, the CDR3 reads TGTGCCAGCAGCTTACACGGGGCCTTTAATGAAAAACTGTTTTTT. It is translated as CASSLHGAFNEKLFF.

The rearrangement links TRBV7-2 to TRBJ1-5; D not certain. Trimming cost V 4 bases and J 0 bases, with 10 bases left between them. The CDR3 contains 15 residues. The germline gives CDR1 SGHTA, CDR2 FQGNSA. The CDR3 is CASSSITFSNQPQHF. The CDR3 region has the DNA TGTGCCAGCAGCTCAATAACTTTTAGCAATCAGCCCCAGCATTTT. The variable domain in full, completed from reference TRBV7-2 and TRBJ1-5, reads GAGVSQSPSNKVTEKGKDVELRCDPISGHTALYWYRQSLGQGLEFLIYFQGNSAPDKSGLPSDRFSAERTGGSVSTLTIQRTQQEDSAVYLCASSSITFSNQPQHFGDGTRLSIL.

This sequence joins TRBV4-3 and TRBJ1-1, with unresolved D. The germline V gene encodes CDR1 LGHNA and CDR2 YSLEER. The CDR3 is 16 amino acids. Trimming removed 0 bases at V and 1 base at J, with 12 bases between. The CDR3 DNA reads as TGCGCCAGCAGCCAAGATGTTGGCATAGCGAACACTGAAGCTTTCTTT. It encodes CASSQDVGIANTEAFF.

There are a few counts of this clonotype. This chain uses TRBV2 with TRBJ2-5; D is perhaps TRBD2 (6 bases). V lost 7 bases, J lost 1 base, and 13 bases lay in between. Germline CDR1 SNHLY, CDR2 FYNNEI. The CDR3 runs to 14 residues. The CDR3 DNA is TGTGCCAGCAAGAGGAGGGAATTCCAAGAGACCCAGTACTTC. Encoded protein: CASKRREFQETQYF.

The chain uses TRBV12-3 or TRBV12-4 and TRBJ1-6; tentative D call: TRBD1 (5 bases). The CDR3 runs 17 residues. The V end was cut by 2 bases, the J end by 0 bases, with 11 bases between. The CDR3 loop reads CASSLLGGSSYNSPLHF. Written as DNA, the CDR3 is TGTGCCAGCAGTTTACTTGGGGGGAGCTCCTATAATTCACCCCTCCACTTT.

The rearrangement uses TRBV7-2 and TRBJ2-5; TRBD2 is a possible D gene (6 bases). The CDR3 loop spans 17 amino acids. Germline assignment: CDR1 SGHTA and CDR2 FQGNSA. Trimming stripped 5 bases from V and 11 bases from J, with 30 bases between. CDR3 DNA sequence: TGTGCCAGCAGCCATCCCGGGCCGGGAGTAATCTCCTACGGGCAGTACTTC. It translates to CASSHPGPGVISYGQYF. The full variable domain, rest sourced from reference TRBV7-2 and TRBJ2-5, is GAGVSQSPSNKVTEKGKDVELRCDPISGHTALYWYRQSLGQGLEFLIYFQGNSAPDKSGLPSDRFSAERTGGSVSTLTIQRTQQEDSAVYLCASSHPGPGVISYGQYFGPGTRLLVL.

CDR3 loop: CASSSSAGAGNEQYF. The CDR3 nucleotides are TGTGCCAGCAGCTCCTCCGCCGGGGCTGGGAATGAGCAGTACTTC. The V call is TRBV7-2, the J call TRBJ2-7; perhaps D is TRBD1 or TRBD2 (5 bases each). The CDR3 extends over 15 amino acids. Trimming cost V 4 bases and J 7 bases, with 20 bases left between them. CDR1 and CDR2 (germline): SGHTA, FQGNSA.

The CDR3 protein is CASGDRSNTEAFF. The CDR3 coding sequence is TGTGCCAGCGGCGACAGGTCGAACACTGAAGCTTTCTTT. This chain joins TRBV9 and TRBJ1-1; perhaps TRBD1 as D (6 bases). V was trimmed by 7 bases and J by 1 base, leaving 11 bases between them. The CDR3 has 13 residues. The germline CDR1 and CDR2 sequences are SGDLS and YYNGEE.

In this sample, this clonotype turned up a few times. The rearrangement links TRBV18 to TRBJ2-7, with 8 bases matching TRBD2. Per the germline V gene, CDR1 is KGHSH and CDR2 is LQKENI. The trim removed 1 base at V and 0 bases at J, leaving 5 bases unmatched. This CDR3 spans 16 amino acids. The chain's CDR3 is CASSPRAGGASYEQYF. The CDR3, as DNA: TGTGCCAGCTCACCACGGGCCGGGGGGGCCTCCTACGAGCAGTACTTC.

The J gene is TRBJ1-4, the V gene TRBV12-3 or TRBV12-4; D is possibly TRBD1 (5 bases). The CDR3 loop spans 15 amino acids. V was pared by 2 bases and J by 5 bases, with 12 bases between. In nucleotides, the CDR3 is TGTGCCAGCAGTTTAAGGGCAGGGAGAAATGAAAAACTGTTTTTT. Amino acid sequence: CASSLRAGRNEKLFF.

V usage is TRBV30 and J usage is TRBJ1-1, with D possibly being TRBD1 (6 bases). The CDR3 extends over 13 amino acids. CDR1 and CDR2 (germline): GTSNPN, SVGIG (reference sequence). With 6 bases removed from V and 3 bases from J, the gap between germline ends came to 14 bases. CDR3 sequence reads: CACKGGQHTEAFF. The CDR3, as DNA: TGTGCCTGCAAGGGGGGGCAGCACACTGAAGCTTTCTTT.

The rearrangement uses TRBV5-1 and TRBJ2-3; 9 nucleotides agree with TRBD1. Germline V gene lookup returns CDR1 SGHRS and CDR2 YFSETQ. This CDR3 contains 15 residues. The V segment lost 4 bases and the J segment 1 base; nucleotides outside the gene matches: 4. This chain's CDR3 is CASSADRGGTDTQYF. The CDR3, as DNA: TGCGCCAGCAGCGCTGACAGGGGGGGCACAGATACGCAGTATTTT.

V gene TRBV6-6 combines with J gene TRBJ2-2; D might be TRBD1 (6 bases). V lost 7 bases and J lost 6, with 9 bases in between. The CDR3 runs 12 residues. Per germline, CDR1 MNHNY and CDR2 SVGAGI (reference sequence). CDR3 in amino acids: CASTKGAGELFF. The CDR3 DNA follows: TGTGCCAGCACCAAGGGGGCCGGGGAGCTGTTTTTT.

The rearrangement joins TRBV5-1 to TRBJ2-2, with a weak D call TRBD1 (5 bases). Germline V gene sequence: CDR1 SGHRS, CDR2 YFSETQ. V gave up 5 bases and J gave up 6 bases, with 11 bases separating them. The length of the CDR3 is 13 residues. This chain's CDR3 is CASSSLGPGELFF. DNA of the CDR3: TGCGCCAGCAGTTCCCTGGGGCCCGGGGAGCTGTTTTTT.

The J gene is TRBJ2-7, the V gene TRBV5-5, with D unclear. Germline assignment: CDR1 SGHKS and CDR2 YYEKEE (reference sequence). This CDR3 region has 13 residues. The V end lost 1 base, the J end lost 5 bases, and 10 bases lay between the germline ends. The CDR3 reads CASSLWVSNEQYF. The CDR3 bases are TGTGCCAGCAGCTTGTGGGTTTCAAACGAGCAGTACTTC.

The V gene is TRBV20-1, the J gene TRBJ1-5; unclear D gene. The V end lost 5 bases, the J end lost 0 bases, and 14 bases lay between the germline ends. The CDR3 has 15 amino acids. Germline values: CDR1 DFQATT, CDR2 SNEGSKA (reference sequence). CDR3 amino acids: CSARKGGGSNQPQHF. In DNA, the CDR3 is TGCAGTGCTCGCAAAGGTGGCGGTAGCAATCAGCCCCAGCATTTT.

This clonotype has just a few counts. V gene TRBV29-1 combines with J gene TRBJ2-1, with no clear D. The CDR3 has 15 residues. CDR1 is SQVTM and CDR2 is ANQGSEA in the germline V gene. The V gene lost 6 bases and the J gene lost 3 bases, with 18 bases spanning the gap. CDR3 residues: CSVAFTGSDYNEQFF. CDR3 DNA: TGCAGCGTAGCATTCACGGGCTCGGACTACAATGAGCAGTTCTTC.

This clonotype appeared a few times. This chain connects TRBV5-6 to TRBJ1-2; a possible D gene is TRBD1 (5 bases). The germline V gene has CDR1 SGHDT and CDR2 YYEEEE. The CDR3 contains 15 residues. V was pared by 5 bases and J by 2 bases, with 16 bases between. The CDR3 protein is CASSLSGIVNYGYTF. For the CDR3, the DNA is TGTGCCAGCAGTTTGTCAGGGATCGTAAACTATGGCTACACCTTC.

This clonotype was observed at least ten times. The genes are TRBV3-1 and TRBJ1-2; D is perhaps TRBD1 (5 bases). This CDR3 is built from 15 residues. CDR1 is LGHDT and CDR2 is YNNKEL in the germline V gene (reference sequence). Trimming stripped 1 base from V and 4 bases from J, with 13 bases between. The CDR3 bases are TGTGCCAGCAGCCAAGGGCTCGGAAGGGGCTATGGCTACACCTTC. This translates into CASSQGLGRGYGYTF.

This clonotype was counted only a few times. CDR3 sequence reads: CASSLPSSRHGYTF. The CDR3 DNA is TGTGCCAGCAGCTTACCCTCATCCCGTCATGGCTACACCTTC. The chain combines TRBV7-9 with TRBJ1-2; no firm D call. Germline CDR1 reads SEHNR; CDR2 reads FQNEAQ (reference sequence). With 2 bases removed from V and 6 bases from J, the gap between germline ends came to 13 bases. The CDR3 length is 14 residues.

The chain recombines TRBV27 with TRBJ2-7; 9 bases match TRBD1. The CDR3 extends over 13 amino acids. The ends lost 8 bases at V and 3 bases at J; junction bases unmatched: 5. CDR1 is MNHEY and CDR2 is SMNVEV in the germline V gene (reference sequence). The CDR3 loop is CASGTGPNYEQYF. The CDR3 coding sequence is TGTGCCAGCGGGACAGGGCCTAACTACGAGCAGTACTTC.

The V and J genes are TRBV20-1 and TRBJ2-7, with D unclear. The CDR3 is 14 residues long. V gave up 1 base and J gave up 0 bases, with 10 bases separating them. CDR1 DFQATT and CDR2 SNEGSKA come from the germline V gene (reference sequence). In DNA, the CDR3 is TGCAGTGCTAGAGGTACAGTGAGCTCCTACGAGCAGTACTTC. It encodes CSARGTVSSYEQYF.

Ten or more counts support this clonotype. V usage is TRBV27 and J usage is TRBJ1-2; possible D gene TRBD1, 5 bases. The V end was cut by 3 bases, the J end by 7 bases, with 18 bases between. CDR3 size: 15 residues. The V gene's germline CDR1 is MNHEY and CDR2 SMNVEV (reference sequence). The CDR3 region has the DNA TGTGCCAGCAGTTTTGCCGGGGTCGGGGCGCGTGGCTACACCTTC. This encodes CASSFAGVGARGYTF.